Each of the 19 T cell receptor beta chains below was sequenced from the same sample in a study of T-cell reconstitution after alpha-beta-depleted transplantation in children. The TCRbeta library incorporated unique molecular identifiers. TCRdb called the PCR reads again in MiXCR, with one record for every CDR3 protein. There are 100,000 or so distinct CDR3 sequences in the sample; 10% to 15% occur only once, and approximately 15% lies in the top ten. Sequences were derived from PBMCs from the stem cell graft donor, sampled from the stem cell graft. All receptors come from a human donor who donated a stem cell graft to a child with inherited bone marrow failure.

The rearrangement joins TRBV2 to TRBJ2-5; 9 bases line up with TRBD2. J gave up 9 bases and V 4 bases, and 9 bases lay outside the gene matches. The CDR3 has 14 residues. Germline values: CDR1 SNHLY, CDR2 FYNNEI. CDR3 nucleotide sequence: TGTGCCAGCAGTGGGGGAGCGGGGGGCCCATCCCAGTACTTC. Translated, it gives CASSGGAGGPSQYF. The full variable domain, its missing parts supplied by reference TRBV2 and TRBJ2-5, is EPEVTQTPSHQVTQMGQEVILRCVPISNHLYFYWYRQILGQKVEFLVSFYNNEISEKSEIFDDQFSVERPDGSNFTLKIRSTKLEDSAMYFCASSGGAGGPSQYFGPGTRLLVL.

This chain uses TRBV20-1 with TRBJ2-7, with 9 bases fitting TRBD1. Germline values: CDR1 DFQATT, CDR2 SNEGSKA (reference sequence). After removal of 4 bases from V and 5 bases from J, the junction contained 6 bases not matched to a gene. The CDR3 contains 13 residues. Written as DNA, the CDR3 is TGCAGTGCTACCCCGGGACAGGGTGACGAGCAGTACTTC. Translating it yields CSATPGQGDEQYF.

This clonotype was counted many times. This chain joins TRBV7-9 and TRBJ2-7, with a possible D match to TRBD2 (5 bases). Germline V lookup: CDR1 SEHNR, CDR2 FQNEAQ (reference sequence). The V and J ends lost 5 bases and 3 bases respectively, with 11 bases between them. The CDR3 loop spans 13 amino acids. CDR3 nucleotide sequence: TGTGCCAGCAGCCCCGACGGGAACTACGAGCAGTACTTC. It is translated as CASSPDGNYEQYF.

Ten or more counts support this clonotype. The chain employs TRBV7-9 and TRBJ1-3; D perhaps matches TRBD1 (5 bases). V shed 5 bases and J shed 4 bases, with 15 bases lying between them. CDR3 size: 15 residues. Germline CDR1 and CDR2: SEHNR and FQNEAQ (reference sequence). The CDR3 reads CASSKGRDRGNTIYF. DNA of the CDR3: TGTGCCAGCAGCAAAGGCCGGGACCGAGGAAACACCATATATTTT. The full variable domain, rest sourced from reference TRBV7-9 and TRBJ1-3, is DTGVSQNPRHKITKRGQNVTFRCDPISEHNRLYWYRQTLGQGPEFLTYFQNEAQLEKSRLLSDRFSAERPKGSFSTLEIQRTEQGDSAMYLCASSKGRDRGNTIYFGEGSWLTVV.

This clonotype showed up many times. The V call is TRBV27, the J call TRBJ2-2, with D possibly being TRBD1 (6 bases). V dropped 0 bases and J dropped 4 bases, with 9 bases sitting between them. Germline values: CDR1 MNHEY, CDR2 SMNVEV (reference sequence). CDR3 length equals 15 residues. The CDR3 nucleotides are TGTGCCAGCAGTTTATCGACAGGAGGCACCGGGGAGCTGTTTTTT. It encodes CASSLSTGGTGELFF.

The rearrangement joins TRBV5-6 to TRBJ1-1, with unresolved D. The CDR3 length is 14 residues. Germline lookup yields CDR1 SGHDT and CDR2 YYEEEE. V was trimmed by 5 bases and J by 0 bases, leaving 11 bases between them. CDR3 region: CASRWWGMNTEAFF. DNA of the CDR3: TGTGCCAGCAGGTGGTGGGGAATGAACACTGAAGCTTTCTTT. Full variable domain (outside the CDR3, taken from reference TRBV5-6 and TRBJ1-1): DAGVTQSPTHLIKTRGQQVTLRCSPKSGHDTVSWYQQALGQGPQFIFQYYEEEERQRGNFPDRFSGHQFPNYSSELNVNALLLGDSALYLCASRWWGMNTEAFFGQGTRLTVV.

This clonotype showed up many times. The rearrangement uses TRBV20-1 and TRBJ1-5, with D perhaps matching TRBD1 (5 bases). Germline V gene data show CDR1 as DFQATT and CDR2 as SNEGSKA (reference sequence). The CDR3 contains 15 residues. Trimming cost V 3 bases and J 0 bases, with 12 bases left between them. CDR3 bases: TGCAGTGCTAGTAGGGGAGCTTATAGCAATCAGCCCCAGCATTTT. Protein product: CSASRGAYSNQPQHF.

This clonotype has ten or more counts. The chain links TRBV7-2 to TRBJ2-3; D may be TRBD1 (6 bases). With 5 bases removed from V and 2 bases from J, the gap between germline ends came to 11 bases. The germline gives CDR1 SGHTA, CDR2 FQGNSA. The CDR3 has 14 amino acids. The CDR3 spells CASSLRGPTDTQYF. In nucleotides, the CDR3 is TGTGCCAGCAGCCTCAGGGGCCCCACAGATACGCAGTATTTT.

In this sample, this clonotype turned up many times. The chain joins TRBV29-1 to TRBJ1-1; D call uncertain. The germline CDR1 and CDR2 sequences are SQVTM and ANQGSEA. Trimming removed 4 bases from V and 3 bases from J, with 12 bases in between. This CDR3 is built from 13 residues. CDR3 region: CSVVPVSDTEAFF. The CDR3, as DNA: TGCAGCGTTGTCCCGGTTTCGGACACTGAAGCTTTCTTT. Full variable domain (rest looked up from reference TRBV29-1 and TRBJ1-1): SAVISQKPSRDICQRGTSLTIQCQVDSQVTMMFWYRQQPGQSLTLIATANQGSEATYESGFVIDKFPISRPNLTFSTLTVSNMSPEDSSIYLCSVVPVSDTEAFFGQGTRLTVV.

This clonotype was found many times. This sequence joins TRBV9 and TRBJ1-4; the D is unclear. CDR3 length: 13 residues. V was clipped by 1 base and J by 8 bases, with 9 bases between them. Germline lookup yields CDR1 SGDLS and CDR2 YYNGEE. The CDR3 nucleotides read TGTGCCAGCAGCGTATGGTCGGGGGAAAAACTGTTTTTT. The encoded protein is CASSVWSGEKLFF. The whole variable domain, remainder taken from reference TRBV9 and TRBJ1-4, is DSGVTQTPKHLITATGQRVTLRCSPRSGDLSVYWYQQSLDQGLQFLIQYYNGEERAKGNILERFSAQQFPDLHSELNLSSLELGDSALYFCASSVWSGEKLFFGSGTQLSVL.

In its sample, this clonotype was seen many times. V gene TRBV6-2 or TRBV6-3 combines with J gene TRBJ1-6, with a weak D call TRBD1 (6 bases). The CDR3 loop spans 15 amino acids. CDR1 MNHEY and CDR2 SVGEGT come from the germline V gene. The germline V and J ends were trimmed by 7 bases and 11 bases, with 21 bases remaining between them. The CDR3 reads CASKDQPGVITPLHF. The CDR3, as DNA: TGTGCCAGCAAAGACCAACCAGGGGTAATCACACCCCTCCACTTT.

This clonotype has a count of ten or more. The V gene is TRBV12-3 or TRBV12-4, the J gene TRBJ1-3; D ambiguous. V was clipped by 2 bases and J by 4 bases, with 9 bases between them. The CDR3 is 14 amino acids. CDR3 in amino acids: CASSLWDYGNTIYF. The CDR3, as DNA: TGTGCCAGCAGTTTATGGGATTACGGAAACACCATATATTTT.

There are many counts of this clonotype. The CDR3 DNA is TGTGCCAGCAGCCGTACTAGCGGGGGTTCTAGCTCCTACGAGCAGTACTTC. It translates to CASSRTSGGSSSYEQYF. The gene calls are TRBV11-2 and TRBJ2-7; 11 bases fit TRBD2. The V and J ends lost 5 bases and 0 bases, in that order; junction bases with no gene match: 9. The CDR3 length is 17 residues. CDR1 and CDR2 from the germline V gene are SGHAT and FQNNGV.

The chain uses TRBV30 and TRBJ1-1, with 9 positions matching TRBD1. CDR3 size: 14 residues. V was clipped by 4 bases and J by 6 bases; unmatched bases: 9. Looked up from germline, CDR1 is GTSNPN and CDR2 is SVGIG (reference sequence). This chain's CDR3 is CAWTSGTGLAEAFF. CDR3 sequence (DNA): TGTGCCTGGACATCCGGGACAGGGTTGGCTGAAGCTTTCTTT. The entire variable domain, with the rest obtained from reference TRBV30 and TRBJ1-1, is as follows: SQTIHQWPATLVQPVGSPLSLECTVEGTSNPNLYWYRQAAGRGLQLLFYSVGIGQISSEVPQNLSASRPQDRQFILSSKKLLLSDSGFYLCAWTSGTGLAEAFFGQGTRLTVV.

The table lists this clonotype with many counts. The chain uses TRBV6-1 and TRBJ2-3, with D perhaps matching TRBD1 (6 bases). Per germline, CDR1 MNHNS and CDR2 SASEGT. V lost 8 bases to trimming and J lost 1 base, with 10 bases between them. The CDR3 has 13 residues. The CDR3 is CASQGLGTDTQYF. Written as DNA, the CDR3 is TGTGCCAGCCAGGGGCTGGGCACAGATACGCAGTATTTT.

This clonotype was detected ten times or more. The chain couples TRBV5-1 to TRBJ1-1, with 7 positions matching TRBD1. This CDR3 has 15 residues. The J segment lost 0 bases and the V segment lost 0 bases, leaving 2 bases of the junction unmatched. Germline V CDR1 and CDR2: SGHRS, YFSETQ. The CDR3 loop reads CASSLGDRLNTEAFF. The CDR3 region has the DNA TGCGCCAGCAGCTTGGGGGACAGATTGAACACTGAAGCTTTCTTT. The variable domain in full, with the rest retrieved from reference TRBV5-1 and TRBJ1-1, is KAGVTQTPRYLIKTRGQQVTLSCSPISGHRSVSWYQQTPGQGLQFLFEYFSETQRNKGNFPGRFSGRQFSNSRSEMNVSTLELGDSALYLCASSLGDRLNTEAFFGQGTRLTVV.

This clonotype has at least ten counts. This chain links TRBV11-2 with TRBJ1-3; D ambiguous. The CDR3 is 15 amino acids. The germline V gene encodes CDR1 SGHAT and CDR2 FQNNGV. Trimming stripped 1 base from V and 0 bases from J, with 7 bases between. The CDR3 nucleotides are TGTGCCAGCAGCTTAGGAGGTTACTCTGGAAACACCATATATTTT. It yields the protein CASSLGGYSGNTIYF. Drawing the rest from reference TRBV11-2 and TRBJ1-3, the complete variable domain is EAGVAQSPRYKIIEKRQSVAFWCNPISGHATLYWYQQILGQGPKLLIQFQNNGVVDDSQLPKDRFSAERLKGVDSTLKIQPAKLEDSAVYLCASSLGGYSGNTIYFGEGSWLTVV.

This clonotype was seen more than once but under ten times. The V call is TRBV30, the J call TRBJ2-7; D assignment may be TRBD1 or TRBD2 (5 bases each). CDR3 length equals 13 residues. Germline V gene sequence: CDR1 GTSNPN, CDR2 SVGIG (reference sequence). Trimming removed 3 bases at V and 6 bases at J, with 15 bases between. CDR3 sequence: CAWRRGGPSEQYF. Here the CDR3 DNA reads TGTGCCTGGAGGAGGGGTGGGCCCTCCGAGCAGTACTTC.

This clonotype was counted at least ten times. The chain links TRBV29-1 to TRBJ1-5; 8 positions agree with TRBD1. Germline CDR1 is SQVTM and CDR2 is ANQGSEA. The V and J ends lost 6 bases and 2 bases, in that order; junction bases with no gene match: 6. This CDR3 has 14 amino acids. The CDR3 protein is CSVGGTGGNQPQHF. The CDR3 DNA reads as TGCAGCGTGGGAGGGACAGGAGGCAATCAGCCCCAGCATTTT.